One sample yielded the 20 T cell receptor beta chains listed below, sequenced in a study of T-cell memory formation after mild COVID-19. One entry per CDR3 protein, called by TCRdb with MiXCR from the 5' RACE reads. The repertoire has 280,000 or so distinct CDR3 sequences, more than 15% of them found once; the top ten carry more than 20%. The specimen sequenced was PBMCs or a T cell subset sorted from them (not recorded which). Receptor source: a man between 18 and 35 years old who had mild COVID-19 (a few samples of this study predate the infection). Cell type and time point are not known.

This clonotype showed up just a few times. The chain has TRBV12-3 or TRBV12-4 and TRBJ2-1; 9 bases align to TRBD1. The CDR3 is 14 residues long. V lost 5 bases and J lost 9; bases outside the gene matches: 8. The CDR3 DNA is TGTGCCAGCAGTCCCGGACAGGGGAACGGTGAGCAGTTCTTC. Its translation: CASSPGQGNGEQFF.

The chain carries TRBV20-1 and TRBJ2-5; D is unresolved. Germline CDR1 reads DFQATT; CDR2 reads SNEGSKA (reference sequence). CDR3 length equals 10 residues. V lost 4 bases, J lost 3 bases, and 3 bases lay in between. The CDR3 DNA is TGCAGTGCTATAAAAGAGACCCAGTACTTC. This encodes CSAIKETQYF.

This clonotype was seen a few times. The chain has TRBV4-1 and TRBJ2-1, with a possible D match to TRBD1 (6 bases). Trimming removed 0 bases at V and 0 bases at J, with 9 bases between. The length of the CDR3 is 16 residues. Germline loops: CDR1 MGHRA, CDR2 YSYEKL. CDR3 loop: CASSQEDSPSYNEQFF. The CDR3 nucleotides are TGCGCCAGCAGCCAAGAGGACAGCCCCTCCTACAATGAGCAGTTCTTC.

This clonotype was observed a handful of times. The chain uses TRBV5-1 and TRBJ1-2; D call uncertain. This CDR3 has 13 amino acids. Germline values: CDR1 SGHRS, CDR2 YFSETQ. V gave up 2 bases and J gave up 2 bases, with 7 bases separating them. The CDR3 DNA is TGCGCCAGCAGCTTTCCTGAGAACTATGGCTACACCTTC. Protein sequence: CASSFPENYGYTF.

The chain carries TRBV4-2 and TRBJ2-7; D call uncertain. CDR1 and CDR2 (germline): LGHNA, YNFKEQ. Deletions cut 0 bases from V and 4 bases from J, with 10 bases between. The CDR3 covers 14 residues. The CDR3 DNA reads TGTGCCAGCAGCCAAGATCTGGCTGATTACGAGCAGTACTTC. Protein: CASSQDLADYEQYF.

This clonotype was detected ten times or more. This chain joins TRBV4-2 and TRBJ2-1; D possibly corresponds to TRBD2 (7 bases). Germline CDR1 reads LGHNA; CDR2 reads YNFKEQ. The V gene lost 0 bases and the J gene lost 1 base, with 10 bases spanning the gap. The CDR3 contains 16 residues. The CDR3 here is CASSQDKGGSYNEQFF. DNA of the CDR3: TGTGCCAGCAGCCAAGATAAGGGGGGGTCCTACAATGAGCAGTTCTTC.

This chain uses TRBV19 with TRBJ1-2; 8 positions agree with TRBD1. The CDR3 contains 15 residues. V gave up 5 bases and J gave up 7 bases; unmatched junction bases: 12. Germline assignment: CDR1 LNHDA and CDR2 SQIVND (reference sequence). DNA for the CDR3: TGTGCCAGTAGTCCACCCCCAGGACAGGGTCGTGGCTACACCTTC. Translation: CASSPPPGQGRGYTF.

This clonotype has more than one count but fewer than ten. The rearrangement links TRBV20-1 to TRBJ2-3; no definite D call. The V gene's germline CDR1 is DFQATT and CDR2 SNEGSKA (reference sequence). The length of the CDR3 is 12 residues. The V end was cut by 1 base, the J end by 4 bases, with 6 bases between. DNA of the CDR3: TGCAGTGCTAGAGTTATCCCAGATACGCAGTATTTT. Its protein is CSARVIPDTQYF.

The V gene is TRBV7-9, the J gene TRBJ2-3; D not resolved. This CDR3 has 14 amino acids. Germline assignment: CDR1 SEHNR and CDR2 FQNEAQ (reference sequence). Trimming removed 5 bases from V and 1 base from J, with 10 bases in between. CDR3 bases: TGTGCCAGCAGCCCGCACTTGCGCACAGATACGCAGTATTTT. Translating gives CASSPHLRTDTQYF.

This clonotype was observed a few times. This chain connects TRBV9 to TRBJ2-5; 8 nucleotides match TRBD2. The V gene's germline CDR1 is SGDLS and CDR2 YYNGEE. V trimming: 4 bases; J trimming: 3 bases; junction bases outside the gene matches: 8. The CDR3 has 15 amino acids. As DNA, the CDR3 is TGTGCCAGCAGCTTTGCGGGAGGAACAGAAGAGACCCAGTACTTC. Translation: CASSFAGGTEETQYF.

The chain uses TRBV28 and TRBJ2-5; 7 positions agree with TRBD2. In germline, CDR1 is MDHEN, CDR2 SYDVKM. The CDR3 has 14 residues. V shed 5 bases, J shed 3 bases, and the junction held 6 bases outside the gene matches. CDR3 in DNA: TGTGCCAGCAGTCCCGGGACTATGGAAGAGACCCAGTACTTC. Residues: CASSPGTMEETQYF.

The chain recombines TRBV6-2 or TRBV6-3 with TRBJ2-5, with D perhaps matching TRBD2 (6 bases). The V gene lost 1 base and the J gene lost 7 bases, with 7 bases spanning the gap. The CDR3 has 12 residues. Germline V gives CDR1 MNHEY, CDR2 SVGEGT. This CDR3 reads CASSYYGGTQYF. CDR3 nucleotides: TGTGCCAGCAGTTACTACGGGGGGACCCAGTACTTC.

The chain joins TRBV12-3 or TRBV12-4 to TRBJ2-5; 8 nucleotides line up with TRBD2. V was clipped by 8 bases and J by 5 bases; unmatched bases: 7. The CDR3 is made up of 13 amino acids. As DNA, the CDR3 is TGTGCCAGCCACCTTAGCGGGGTCGAGACCCAGTACTTC. This encodes CASHLSGVETQYF.

With respect to this clonotype: One end of the junction is discordant with germline, which a read error may explain. The chain joins TRBV7-2 to TRBJ1-6; 7 positions agree with TRBD1. The CDR3 runs 15 residues. The germline CDR1 and CDR2 sequences are SGHTA and FQGNSA. The CDR3 reads CDSSLVGTENSPLHF. The CDR3 coding sequence is TGTGACAGCAGCTTAGTCGGGACAGAGAATTCACCCCTCCACTTT.

This clonotype was detected only a few times. V gene TRBV5-1 combines with J gene TRBJ1-1, with D perhaps matching TRBD1 (6 bases). The length of the CDR3 is 15 residues. The germline V gene encodes CDR1 SGHRS and CDR2 YFSETQ. V was clipped by 0 bases and J by 6 bases, with 15 bases between them. The CDR3 here is CASSLEGGTVPEAFF. CDR3 sequence (DNA): TGCGCCAGCAGCTTGGAAGGGGGGACGGTCCCTGAAGCTTTCTTT.

J is TRBJ2-1 and V is TRBV5-6; D is tentatively TRBD1 or TRBD2 (5 bases each). Deletions cut 4 bases from V and 6 bases from J, with 17 bases between. Germline loops: CDR1 SGHDT, CDR2 YYEEEE. The CDR3 contains 15 residues. CDR3 sequence reads: CASSTYEWGPNEQFF. DNA for the CDR3: TGTGCCAGCAGCACGTACGAGTGGGGACCCAATGAGCAGTTCTTC. The full variable domain, rest sourced from reference TRBV5-6 and TRBJ2-1, is DAGVTQSPTHLIKTRGQQVTLRCSPKSGHDTVSWYQQALGQGPQFIFQYYEEEERQRGNFPDRFSGHQFPNYSSELNVNALLLGDSALYLCASSTYEWGPNEQFFGPGTRLTVL.

The chain recombines TRBV2 with TRBJ1-5; D call uncertain. The ends were cut back, 3 bases at V and 3 bases at J, with 9 bases in the middle. CDR3 length equals 14 residues. Germline V gives CDR1 SNHLY, CDR2 FYNNEI. The CDR3, as DNA: TGTGCCAGCAGTGACGCTACAGTCAATCAGCCCCAGCATTTT. Encoded protein: CASSDATVNQPQHF.

This clonotype has a count of ten or more. J is TRBJ1-1 and V is TRBV6-5; perhaps TRBD1 as D (5 bases). This CDR3 region has 17 residues. With 4 bases removed from V and 0 bases from J, the gap between germline ends came to 18 bases. Germline CDR1 and CDR2: MNHEY and SVGAGI. CDR3 sequence reads: CASSFSMRGGLNTEAFF. CDR3 nucleotides: TGTGCCAGCAGTTTCTCTATGAGGGGAGGCCTGAACACTGAAGCTTTCTTT.

This clonotype was observed at least ten times. The V gene is TRBV4-1, the J gene TRBJ2-3, with 8 bases that match TRBD1. With V trimmed by 0 bases and J by 3 bases, 2 bases remained unmatched. Germline-derived CDR1 and CDR2 are MGHRA and YSYEKL. CDR3 length equals 15 residues. CDR3 sequence (DNA): TGCGCCAGCAGCCAAGAGGGACAGGCTACAGATACGCAGTATTTT. Translated: CASSQEGQATDTQYF.

This clonotype was seen more than once but under ten times. V gene TRBV6-2 or TRBV6-3 combines with J gene TRBJ2-3; 16 nucleotides match TRBD2. The CDR3 contains 16 residues. The J segment lost 7 bases and the V segment lost 6 bases, leaving 7 bases of the junction unmatched. CDR1 and CDR2 from the germline V gene are MNHEY and SVGEGT. The CDR3, as DNA: TGTGCCAGCAGGGGACCGGGACTAGCGGGGGGGAATACGCAGTATTTT. Residues: CASRGPGLAGGNTQYF.